This entry lists 31 T cell receptor beta chains sequenced from one sample in a study of blood T cell repertoires in COVID-19 (dated by TCRdb to about 2020). Library method: the immunoSEQ multiplex PCR assay. In TCRdb, the immuneACCESS table is reduced to in-frame sequences with V and J assigned. These tables do not hold every clone; where another copy was compared, an unresolved V gene accounts for under half, and the others remain unexplained. The sample contains 110,000 to 150,000 clones, more than 75% of them found a single time. The ten largest clones take up about 4% of the sample. Sequenced: peripheral blood. Receptor source: a man aged 55 to 69 with acute or convalescent COVID-19.

A few counts support this clone. The chain combines TRBV5-1 with TRBJ2-1; perhaps TRBD2 as D (6 bases). Germline V CDR1 and CDR2: SGHRS, YFSETQ. This CDR3 contains 14 residues. The germline V and J ends were trimmed by 3 bases and 3 bases, with 10 bases remaining between them. DNA for the CDR3: TGCGCCAGCAGCTCGACGGGGGTCTACAATGAGCAGTTCTTC. Translating it yields CASSSTGVYNEQFF. The full variable domain, completed using reference TRBV5-1 and TRBJ2-1, is KAGVTQTPRYLIKTRGQQVTLSCSPISGHRSVSWYQQTPGQGLQFLFEYFSETQRNKGNFPGRFSGRQFSNSRSEMNVSTLELGDSALYLCASSSTGVYNEQFFGPGTRLTVL.

This clone came up many times. This chain links TRBV5-1 with TRBJ1-4, with D possibly TRBD1 on 6 matching bases. The ends were cut back, 4 bases at V and 0 bases at J, with 7 bases in the middle. The CDR3 extends over 14 amino acids. CDR1 is SGHRS and CDR2 is YFSETQ in the germline V gene. Here the CDR3 DNA reads TGCGCCAGCAGCCGGACAGCAACTAATGAAAAACTGTTTTTT. Translation gives CASSRTATNEKLFF.

The rearrangement joins TRBV5-1 to TRBJ2-5; 13 positions agree with TRBD2. The V segment lost 3 bases and the J segment 2 bases; nucleotides outside the gene matches: 10. The CDR3 is 18 amino acids. CDR1 is SGHRS and CDR2 is YFSETQ in the germline V gene. The CDR3 bases are TGCGCCAGCAGCTCGAACTCCGGGACTAGCGGGGCACAAGAGACCCAGTACTTC. It is translated as CASSSNSGTSGAQETQYF.

The chain has TRBV5-5 and TRBJ2-5; perhaps TRBD2 as D (6 bases). With 4 bases removed from V and 5 bases from J, the gap between germline ends came to 6 bases. Germline V gene data show CDR1 as SGHKS and CDR2 as YYEKEE (reference sequence). CDR3 length: 11 residues. The CDR3 spells CASSGGETQYF. Written as DNA, the CDR3 is TGTGCCAGCAGCGGGGGGGAGACCCAGTACTTC.

The chain carries TRBV7-9 and TRBJ2-7; tentative D call: TRBD2 (6 bases). Trimming removed 5 bases from V and 1 base from J, with 15 bases in between. CDR1 is SEHNR, CDR2 FQNEAQ, per germline (reference sequence). This CDR3 spans 15 amino acids. The CDR3 sequence is CASSGRGGVSYEQYF. The CDR3, as DNA: TGTGCCAGCAGCGGACGCGGAGGGGTTTCCTACGAGCAGTACTTC.

This clone was seen at least ten times. J is TRBJ2-7 and V is TRBV5-8, with TRBD1 matching over 10 bases. The CDR3 extends over 15 amino acids. The V and J ends lost 4 bases and 3 bases, in that order; junction bases with no gene match: 7. Germline values: CDR1 SGHTS, CDR2 YDEGEE. CDR3 in amino acids: CASSPGTGADYEQYF. CDR3 sequence (DNA): TGTGCCAGCAGCCCGGGGACAGGGGCGGACTACGAGCAGTACTTC.

As to this clone: The germline gene is not matched at one end of the junction; a read error may be the cause. The chain recombines TRBV4-2 with TRBJ2-5; D is undetermined. This CDR3 is built from 15 residues. Germline values: CDR1 LGHNA, CDR2 YNFKEQ. CDR3 nucleotides: TGTGCCGGCAGCCAAGATTTGACACACCAAGAGACCCAGTACTTC. The encoded protein is CAGSQDLTHQETQYF.

The chain has TRBV7-8 and TRBJ2-1, with TRBD2 as a possible D gene (5 bases). The CDR3 is 14 amino acids. CDR1 SGHVS and CDR2 FQNEAQ come from the germline V gene. V was trimmed by 11 bases and J by 0 bases, leaving 14 bases between them. This CDR3 reads CACSVGSSYNEQFF. The CDR3 coding sequence is TGTGCCTGCTCGGTGGGGAGCTCCTACAATGAGCAGTTCTTC.

This chain links TRBV10-3 with TRBJ2-7, with 11 bases lining up with TRBD1. Germline assignment: CDR1 ENHRY and CDR2 SYGVKD. Trimming took 6 bases from V and 4 from J; bases not matched to a gene: 8. The CDR3 consists of 15 residues. Here the CDR3 DNA reads TGTGCCATCAGCCCCCAGGGACAGGGGGAATACGAGCAGTACTTC. Translating gives CAISPQGQGEYEQYF.

The rearrangement uses TRBV5-1 and TRBJ2-1, with 10 bases lining up with TRBD2. This CDR3 comprises 15 residues. From germline, CDR1 is SGHRS and CDR2 YFSETQ. Trimming at V came to 4 bases and at J to 3 bases, leaving 4 bases not matched to a gene. The CDR3 DNA is TGCGCCAGCAGCCCCGGACTAGCGGACTACAATGAGCAGTTCTTC. It is translated as CASSPGLADYNEQFF.

Points on this clone: One base away lies a much larger clone, so this may be a sequencing read error. The rearrangement links TRBV12-3 or TRBV12-4 to TRBJ2-7; maybe TRBD1 (6 bases). Trimming pared 3 bases from V and 2 bases from J, leaving 8 bases between. The CDR3 runs to 13 residues. The CDR3 region is CASSFGQPYEQYF. The CDR3 DNA reads TGTGCCAGCAGTTTCGGACAGCCCTACGAGCAGTACTTC.

This chain joins TRBV19 and TRBJ2-1, with 13 bases fitting TRBD2. This CDR3 comprises 16 residues. Germline CDR1 and CDR2: LNHDA and SQIVND (reference sequence). J lost 7 bases, V lost 6 bases, and 9 bases had no gene match. The CDR3, as DNA: TGTGCCAGTAGCCTCGGACTAGCGGGAGTAAATAATGAGCAGTTCTTC. It is translated as CASSLGLAGVNNEQFF.

Only one count was recorded for this clone. J is TRBJ1-1 and V is TRBV19; no clear D gene. The V gene's germline CDR1 is LNHDA and CDR2 SQIVND (reference sequence). Trimming stripped 6 bases from V and 1 base from J, with 18 bases between. CDR3 length equals 16 residues. CDR3 residues: CASSPLGPPKNTEAFF. The CDR3 bases are TGTGCCAGTAGCCCCCTAGGTCCACCAAAGAACACTGAAGCTTTCTTT.

The genes are TRBV6-5 and TRBJ1-2, with 9 bases fitting TRBD1. V trimming: 5 bases; J trimming: 4 bases; junction bases outside the gene matches: 8. Germline V gene sequence: CDR1 MNHEY, CDR2 SVGAGI. The CDR3 covers 15 residues. The CDR3 DNA is TGTGCCAGCAGTAGTCCCGGGACAGGGTTCTATGGCTACACCTTC. This codes for CASSSPGTGFYGYTF.

The chain is built from TRBV6-1 and TRBJ2-7, with 10 nucleotides matching TRBD2. Germline V CDR1 and CDR2: MNHNS, SASEGT. The length of the CDR3 is 16 residues. The ends lost 4 bases at V and 3 bases at J; junction bases unmatched: 9. As DNA, the CDR3 is TGTGCCAGCAGTGTGTTAGGGACTAGCGCCCACTACGAGCAGTACTTC. This encodes CASSVLGTSAHYEQYF.

Only a few counts were recorded for this clone. The chain couples TRBV3-1 (or the pseudogene TRBV3-2) to TRBJ1-1; unclear D gene. Trimming cost V 4 bases and J 3 bases, with 9 bases left between them. The CDR3 totals 13 residues. Germline CDR1 and CDR2: LGHDT and YNNKEL (reference sequence). The CDR3 spells CASSPLRYTEAFF. CDR3 in DNA: TGTGCCAGCAGCCCTCTACGGTACACTGAAGCTTTCTTT.

The CDR3 reads CASSLLGQVRRVDTQYF. CDR3 in DNA: TGTGCCAGCAGTTTATTAGGACAGGTTCGCCGGGTAGATACGCAGTATTTT. The chain carries TRBV28 and TRBJ2-3; TRBD1 aligns across 7 bases. The trim removed 1 base at V and 5 bases at J, leaving 12 bases unmatched. This CDR3 region has 17 residues. Germline values: CDR1 MDHEN, CDR2 SYDVKM. The full variable domain, rest sourced from reference TRBV28 and TRBJ2-3, is DVKVTQSSRYLVKRTGEKVFLECVQDMDHENMFWYRQDPGLGLRLIYFSYDVKMKEKGDIPEGYSVSREKKERFSLILESASTNQTSMYLCASSLLGQVRRVDTQYFGPGTRLTVL.

The chain uses TRBV6-5 and TRBJ2-2; 12 nucleotides line up with TRBD2. CDR3 length: 15 amino acids. With V trimmed by 4 bases and J by 6 bases, 3 bases remained unmatched. The germline V gene encodes CDR1 MNHEY and CDR2 SVGAGI. This chain's CDR3 is CASSSPSGRAGELFF. CDR3 nucleotide sequence: TGTGCCAGCAGTTCACCTAGCGGGAGGGCCGGGGAGCTGTTTTTT.

The table lists this clone with a few counts. The V and J genes are TRBV10-3 and TRBJ2-5, with 9 bases fitting TRBD1. CDR1 and CDR2 (germline): ENHRY, SYGVKD. This CDR3 spans 15 amino acids. Trimming took 4 bases from V and 1 from J; bases not matched to a gene: 4. CDR3 bases: TGTGCCATCAGTGTAAGGGACAGGGCCCAAGAGACCCAGTACTTC. Amino acids: CAISVRDRAQETQYF.

The chain links TRBV14 to TRBJ2-1; D gene unclear. The V and J ends lost 3 bases and 7 bases respectively, with 13 bases between them. The CDR3 sequence is 14 residues long. The germline V gene encodes CDR1 SGHDN and CDR2 FVKESK. CDR3 protein: CASSQIERLNEQFF. The CDR3 DNA sequence: TGTGCCAGCAGCCAGATAGAACGATTGAATGAGCAGTTCTTC. Drawing the rest from reference TRBV14 and TRBJ2-1, the complete variable domain is EAGVTQFPSHSVIEKGQTVTLRCDPISGHDNLYWYRRVMGKEIKFLLHFVKESKQDESGMPNNRFLAERTGGTYSTLKVQPAELEDSGVYFCASSQIERLNEQFFGPGTRLTVL.

The chain combines TRBV21-1 with TRBJ2-7; the table's D call TRBD1 went unverified against the DNA. TRBV21-1 is annotated as a pseudogene. The CDR3 contains 15 residues. CDR3 sequence (DNA): TGTGCCAGCCCCCCGCCGCAGGGGGCGGAAAACGAGCAGTACTTC. It is translated as CASPPPQGAENEQYF.

The chain employs TRBV28 and TRBJ2-7; TRBD2 matches at 9 bases. The CDR3 loop spans 14 amino acids. With 7 bases clipped from V and 3 bases from J, the junction kept 7 bases outside the gene matches. CDR1 is MDHEN, CDR2 SYDVKM, per germline. CDR3: CASKLAGPLYEQYF. The CDR3 DNA reads TGTGCCAGCAAACTAGCGGGTCCTCTCTACGAGCAGTACTTC.

This sequence joins TRBV5-4 and TRBJ2-3, with D unclear. Trimming took 1 base from V and 5 from J, leaving 14 bases between them. Germline CDR1 is SGHNT and CDR2 is YYREEE (reference sequence). The CDR3 consists of 15 residues. The CDR3: CASSLFLGPQDTQYF. For the CDR3, the DNA is TGTGCCAGCAGCTTGTTCCTAGGCCCCCAAGATACGCAGTATTTT.

The chain couples TRBV19 to TRBJ2-3; 10 bases align to TRBD2. Losses at the gene ends were 8 bases for V and 2 bases for J; bases not matched to a gene: 25. This CDR3 region has 21 residues. Germline lookup yields CDR1 LNHDA and CDR2 SQIVND (reference sequence). The CDR3 bases are TGTGCCAGTGGTAGGGGGCCAGACTCCTCGCTAGCGGGAGCCCTCACAGATACGCAGTATTTT. It codes for CASGRGPDSSLAGALTDTQYF.

The chain recombines TRBV28 with TRBJ1-1; D is undetermined. Looked up from germline, CDR1 is MDHEN and CDR2 is SYDVKM. The CDR3 covers 15 residues. V was pared by 1 base and J by 0 bases, with 9 bases between. The CDR3 bases are TGTGCCAGCAGTTTATATGCCCAGGTGAACACTGAAGCTTTCTTT. As protein: CASSLYAQVNTEAFF. The full variable domain, rest sourced from reference TRBV28 and TRBJ1-1, is DVKVTQSSRYLVKRTGEKVFLECVQDMDHENMFWYRQDPGLGLRLIYFSYDVKMKEKGDIPEGYSVSREKKERFSLILESASTNQTSMYLCASSLYAQVNTEAFFGQGTRLTVV.

The chain uses TRBV9 and TRBJ2-1; 7 nucleotides align to TRBD2. V shed 0 bases and J 3 bases; nucleotides not matched to a gene: 6. CDR1 and CDR2 (germline): SGDLS, YYNGEE. The CDR3 has 16 amino acids. CDR3 bases: TGTGCCAGCAGCGTAGATCCTAGCGGACTCTACAATGAGCAGTTCTTC. It translates to CASSVDPSGLYNEQFF.

The count of this clone is one. The rearrangement joins TRBV2 to TRBJ2-7, with 7 bases identical to TRBD2. This CDR3 has 17 residues. Germline V CDR1 and CDR2: SNHLY, FYNNEI. Trimming took 3 bases from V and 3 from J; bases not matched to a gene: 14. The CDR3 DNA is TGTGCCAGCAGTGATCTCGGGGCGGCTAGCGGAGTCTACGAGCAGTACTTC. The encoded protein is CASSDLGAASGVYEQYF.

The chain recombines TRBV24-1 with TRBJ2-6; weak D call: TRBD1 (6 bases). V lost 3 bases to trimming and J lost 0 bases, with 17 bases between them. This CDR3 contains 19 residues. Germline loops: CDR1 KGHDR, CDR2 SFDVKD. CDR3 region: CATSDPHPEGGSGANVLTF. CDR3 coding DNA: TGTGCCACCAGTGATCCCCATCCCGAAGGGGGCTCTGGGGCCAACGTCCTGACTTTC.

The V call is TRBV27, the J call TRBJ2-6; TRBD1 is a possible D gene (7 bases). The V gene's germline CDR1 is MNHEY and CDR2 SMNVEV (reference sequence). V was trimmed by 5 bases and J by 0 bases, leaving 17 bases between them. The CDR3 sequence is 18 residues long. The CDR3 bases are TGTGCCAGCAGTCCATCGACAGGGAGGATCTCTGGGGCCAACGTCCTGACTTTC. This sequence encodes CASSPSTGRISGANVLTF.

This chain links TRBV5-1 with TRBJ2-2; 12 bases fit TRBD2. Unmatched junction bases numbered 10, after V lost 4 bases and J lost 15 bases. CDR3 length equals 14 residues. Germline V gene data show CDR1 as SGHRS and CDR2 as YFSETQ. The CDR3 spells CASSARTSGDGMFF. CDR3 nucleotides: TGCGCCAGCAGCGCTAGGACTAGCGGGGACGGGATGTTTTTT.

The chain links TRBV2 to TRBJ2-2; maybe TRBD1 (6 bases). Trimming shortened V by 3 bases and J by 3 bases, and 8 bases separated the two germline ends. CDR1 and CDR2 from the germline V gene are SNHLY and FYNNEI. This CDR3 spans 14 amino acids. The CDR3 is CASSDRQDTGELFF. The CDR3 DNA reads as TGTGCCAGCAGTGACCGACAGGACACCGGGGAGCTGTTTTTT.